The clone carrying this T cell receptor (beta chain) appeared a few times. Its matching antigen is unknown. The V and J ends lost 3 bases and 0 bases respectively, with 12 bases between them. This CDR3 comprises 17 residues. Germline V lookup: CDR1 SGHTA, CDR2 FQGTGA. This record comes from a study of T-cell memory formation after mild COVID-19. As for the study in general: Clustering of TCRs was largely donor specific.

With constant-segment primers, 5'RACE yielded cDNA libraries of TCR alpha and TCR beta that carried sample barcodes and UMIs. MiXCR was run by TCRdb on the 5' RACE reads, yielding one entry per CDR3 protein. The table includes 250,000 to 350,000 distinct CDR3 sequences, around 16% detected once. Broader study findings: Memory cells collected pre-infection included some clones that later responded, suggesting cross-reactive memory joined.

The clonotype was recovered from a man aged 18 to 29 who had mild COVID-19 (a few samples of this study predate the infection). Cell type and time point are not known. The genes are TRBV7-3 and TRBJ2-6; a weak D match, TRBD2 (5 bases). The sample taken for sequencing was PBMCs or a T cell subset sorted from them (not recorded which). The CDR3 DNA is TGTGCCAGCAGCTTGAACAGCGGAATCTCTGGGGCCAACGTCCTGACTTTC. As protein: CASSLNSGISGANVLTF.